This T cell receptor beta chain stems from a study of shared clonotypes between healthy human individuals. The data were produced by immunoSEQ multiplex PCR, yet TCRdb's version contains in-frame clones alone and is incomplete. In the table there are about 2.1 million clones, roughly 93% of which are singletons. In the naive CD8 group, cells lacked CD45RO and were positively selected for CCR7, so terminally differentiated effector memory CD45RA+ cells were left out. The length of the CDR3 is 13 residues. Per germline, CDR1 KGHSH and CDR2 LQKENI. The J segment lost 8 bases and the V segment lost 11 bases, leaving 10 bases of the junction unmatched.

The chain recombines TRBV18 with TRBJ2-1, with 9 nucleotides matching TRBD1. Sample: naive CD8+ T cells from PBMCs. The clonotype originates from a man aged 18 to 29 in good health. Some clones in this sample may be carry-over from other donors' samples. The CDR3 loop is CACGGQGIYEQFF. As DNA, the CDR3 is TGTGCCTGCGGGGGACAGGGTATCTATGAGCAGTTCTTC.